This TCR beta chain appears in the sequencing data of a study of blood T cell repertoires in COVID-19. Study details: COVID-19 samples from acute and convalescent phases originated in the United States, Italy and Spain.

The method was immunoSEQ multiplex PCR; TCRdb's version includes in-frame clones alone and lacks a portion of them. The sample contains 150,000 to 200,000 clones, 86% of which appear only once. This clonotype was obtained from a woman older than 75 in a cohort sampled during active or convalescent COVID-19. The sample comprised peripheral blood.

The CDR3 DNA reads as TGTGCCAGCAGGTGGGGGAGGGGGGGCCGCGAGACCCAGTACTTC. Amino acids: CASRWGRGGRETQYF. V and J are TRBV2 and TRBJ2-5; D might be TRBD2 (7 bases). CDR1 and CDR2 from the germline V gene are SNHLY and FYNNEI. Between the trimmed V and J ends, which lost 6 bases and 5 bases, there was a span of 19 bases. The CDR3 covers 15 residues.